What follows describes a single T cell receptor (beta chain). Here immunoSEQ multiplex PCR was the method, and the copy in TCRdb shows in-frame clones only, minus some. The table has more than 65,000 clones, 90% to 98% seen once. The sample comes from a study of technical replicates of blood from a few donors. CDR3 length: 14 amino acids. The V gene end was trimmed by 10 bases and the J gene end by 5 bases; junction bases not matched to a gene: 7. From germline, CDR1 is SEHNR and CDR2 FQNEAQ (reference sequence). This chain joins TRBV7-9 and TRBJ2-2; 10 bases are a match to TRBD1. The sequenced material came from T cells isolated from PBMCs. The receptor was derived from a human donor in good health. As DNA, the CDR3 is TGTGCCACTACCGGGACAGGGGCGACCGGGGAGCTGTTTTTT. Translating gives CATTGTGATGELFF. Drawing the rest from reference TRBV7-9 and TRBJ2-2, the complete variable domain is DTGVSQNPRHKITKRGQNVTFRCDPISEHNRLYWYRQTLGQGPEFLTYFQNEAQLEKSRLLSDRFSAERPKGSFSTLEIQRTEQGDSAMYLCATTGTGATGELFFGEGSRLTVL.